This TCR beta chain was documented in a study of beta chain features in type 1 diabetes. Study-level results: The naive, central memory and Treg TCRB repertoires of patients appeared to be more similar to one another than those of healthy donors. Significant though moderate, a shortening of TCRB CDR3s appeared in all four CD4+ subsets of Type 1 diabetes patients.

CDR3 length: 16 amino acids. The V end lost 3 bases, the J end lost 1 base, and 16 bases lay between the germline ends. Germline V gives CDR1 SGHTA, CDR2 FQGNSA. Averaging about 116 mL, one heparinised blood draw came from each individual donor. This clone was picked up a small number of times. The target antigen is unknown. The investigators reverse transcribed all of the isolated RNA, so they sequenced expressed TCRB transcripts. TCRdb keeps only in-frame clones here, not all; method: immunoSEQ multiplex PCR. The sample includes 250,000 to 350,000 clones, 14% of them seen just once. Sequencing used naive CD4+ T cells from blood. The genes are TRBV7-2 and TRBJ2-7; possible D gene TRBD2, 6 bases. This clonotype originated in a man younger than 40 with type 1 diabetes. CDR3 loop: CASSFRGGMGSYEQYF. The CDR3 coding sequence is TGTGCCAGCAGCTTTAGGGGCGGGATGGGATCCTACGAGCAGTACTTC.